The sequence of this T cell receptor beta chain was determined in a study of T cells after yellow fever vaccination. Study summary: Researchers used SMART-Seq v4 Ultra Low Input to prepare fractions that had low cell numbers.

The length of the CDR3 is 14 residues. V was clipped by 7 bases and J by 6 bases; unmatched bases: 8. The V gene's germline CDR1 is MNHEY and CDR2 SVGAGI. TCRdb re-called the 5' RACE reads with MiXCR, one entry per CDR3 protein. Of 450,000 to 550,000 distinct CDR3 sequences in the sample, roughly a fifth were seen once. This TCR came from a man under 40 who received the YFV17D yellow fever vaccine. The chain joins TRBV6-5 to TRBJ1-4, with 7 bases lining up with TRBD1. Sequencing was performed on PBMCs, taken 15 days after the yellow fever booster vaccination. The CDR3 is CASTLTGTDEKLFF. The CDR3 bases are TGTGCCAGCACGTTGACAGGGACGGATGAAAAACTGTTTTTT.